This T cell receptor (beta chain) was found in a study of blood T cell repertoires in COVID-19 (dated by TCRdb to about 2020). Study-level background: The collaborator samples originated in the United States, Italy and Spain and spanned the acute and convalescent phases of COVID-19. The samples were drawn from the first 160 participants of the ongoing ImmuneRACE study and from 950 to 1,500 subjects provided by 6 global collaborators. The prospective study material was composed of cDNA or gDNA derived from T cells, B-cell-depleted T cells, or PBMCs. A freely available public database, intended as a resource for researchers studying the immune response to SARS-CoV-2, is where the repertoires were released. Where available, HLA class I and class II types were taken from metadata supplied by the sample provider and were not determined by assay-based typing. A de-identified subject ID, COVID-19 status, age in years and sex were almost always included in the sample metadata. The dataset comprised deeply sampled blood TCRbeta repertoires from subjects exposed to, actively infected with, or recovered from COVID-19.

With respect to this clone: Its target antigen remains unknown. The input lacks base qualities; no much larger clone sits a single base away.

The immunoSEQ Assay, a bias-controlled multiplex PCR, was used to amplify TCRbeta CDR3 regions from genomic DNA. On the authors' methods: The number of nucleated cells in each sample was estimated by amplification of reference gene primers within the assay. To quantify the absolute abundance of each unique TCRbeta CDR3 rearrangement, sequence reads were collapsed and filtered. For each sample, productive Simpson clonality was calculated by taking the square root of Simpson's diversity index across productive rearrangements. TCRdb holds this immuneACCESS table with in-frame rearrangements only. Some clones are missing; in checked studies, unresolved V genes explain under half, and the rest has no known cause. Clone size and V and J calls were adopted from that table, with D and trimming inferred from the DNA. Here the sample has about 200,000 clones; over 80% occur a single time. More than 25% of the sample comes from the top ten.

Results the study describes overall, beyond this receptor: Clinical and demographic metadata were provided uncurated, with the amount varying by source and participant.

Collaborating institutions collected whole blood in K2EDTA tubes following their own protocols. Collaborator samples were shipped for TCRbeta analysis as frozen whole blood, isolated PBMCs, or DNA extracted from either sample type. The material sequenced was peripheral blood. The receptor was derived from a man aged 35-49 years with acute or convalescent COVID-19.

The DNA sequence follows: TGTGCCAGCAGCTCACAGGGAAACCAGCCCCAGCATTTT. Translated, this is CASSSQGNQPQHF. This chain is built from TRBV11-2 and TRBJ1-5; perhaps TRBD1 is the D gene, with 6 bases matching. Reading the germline V gene gives CDR1 SGHAT and CDR2 FQNNGV. V and J are truncated by 4 bases and 7 bases respectively, leaving an intervening sequence of 11 bases. From cysteine to phenylalanine, the CDR3 is 13 amino acids long. Only the CDR3 part of the read is kept: 39 bases, read in frame from the first base.